This T cell receptor (beta chain) was documented in a study of T cells in localized non-small cell lung cancer. TCRdb's table, derived via immunoSEQ multiplex PCR, lists solely in-frame clones and lacks some. The repertoire holds about 9,800 clones, 35% to 45% seen once, with roughly 3.8% in the top ten. The material sequenced was lymph node tissue, taken before any cancer treatment. The receptors were sampled from a woman aged 35 to 70 with stage I lung adenocarcinoma.

This clone was detected only once. The chain has TRBV29-1 and TRBJ2-1; D call uncertain. The CDR3 loop spans 12 amino acids. The ends were cut back, 2 bases at V and 5 bases at J, with 7 bases in the middle. Germline V CDR1 and CDR2: SQVTM, ANQGSEA. The CDR3 spells CSVELRDNEQFF. The CDR3 DNA is TGCAGCGTTGAACTTAGGGACAATGAGCAGTTCTTC.